A selection of T cell receptor beta chains follows, all from one sample in a study of T cell responses to AZD1222 COVID-19 vaccine. Sequencing was performed with immunoSEQ multiplex PCR; in TCRdb, only in-frame clones are kept and a portion is missing. Of 140,000 to 150,000 clones in the sample, 92% were seen once. Sequenced here: peripheral blood, sampled on day 0 of AZD1222 vaccination. The source is an adult in good health. Each CDR3 is given with its conserved first and last residue. A row's size may be missing; if present it is once, few, many or a size class.

cdr3_aa	clone_size	v_call	j_call
CASSFDWPEAFF	NA	TRBV7-2	TRBJ1-1
CASSEGQGSYNEQFF	NA	TRBV6-4	TRBJ2-1
CASSDADRLTEAFF	NA	TRBV5-1	TRBJ1-1
CASSDCGKFF	NA	TRBV6-4	TRBJ2-1
CASSSDARTEYNSPLHF	NA	TRBV5-1	TRBJ1-6
CASSSPRGLVYEQYF	NA	TRBV19	TRBJ2-7
CASSSGPSSGNTIYF	NA	TRBV5-1	TRBJ1-3
CAISDLGGQGIEKLFF	NA	TRBV10-3	TRBJ1-4
CASSLGLAGPFGELFF	few	TRBV5-1	TRBJ2-2
CSASLRARGSYGYTF	NA	TRBV20-1	TRBJ1-2
CASSLGWIALPRNTGELFF	once	TRBV7-9	TRBJ2-2
CASSLEGDWGEKLFF	once	TRBV7-9	TRBJ1-4
CAWSVPAGGIDYGYTF	NA	TRBV30	TRBJ1-2
CAWSVLPSGNTIYF	NA	TRBV30	TRBJ1-3
CASSFREQPQHF	once	TRBV28	TRBJ1-5
CASSSGGAKAYEQYF	NA	TRBV5-4	TRBJ2-7
CASSQVIGLAGYEQFF	many	TRBV4-2	TRBJ2-1
CASSFTSGSRTDTQYF	NA	TRBV11-2	TRBJ2-3
CASSLDDRPDTQYF	NA	TRBV11-3	TRBJ2-3
CASSTSTSGRAHEQYF	NA	TRBV5-1	TRBJ2-7
CASSFIGQSYGYTF	NA	TRBV5-1	TRBJ1-2
CASSLGRNYEQYF	NA	TRBV5-4	TRBJ2-7
CASSWGRVNYGYTF	NA	TRBV28	TRBJ1-2
CASSLSWGAGNTIYF	NA	TRBV27	TRBJ1-3
CASRDIRGRGGYTF	NA	TRBV28	TRBJ1-2
CASSYSDWLGYTF	NA	TRBV6-2/TRBV6-3	TRBJ1-2
CASSFGFNQPQHF	NA	TRBV19	TRBJ1-5
CASSEIGGTEAFF	NA	TRBV6-1	TRBJ1-1
CASSQDSRGLYEQYF	NA	TRBV4-2	TRBJ2-7
CASSLARELFF	NA	TRBV5-1	TRBJ2-2
CASSPRQSSYEQYF	NA	TRBV19	TRBJ2-7
CASSDSGQGAFYGYTF	NA	TRBV6-1	TRBJ1-2
CASSVEHRKQKNSGNTIYF	NA	TRBV9	TRBJ1-3
CAAGPRRGENSGNTIYF	once	TRBV10-3	TRBJ1-3
CSVAKVTDTQYF	once	TRBV29-1	TRBJ2-3
CASSLVTRYEQYF	NA	TRBV11-2	TRBJ2-7
CASSLGGQGSSPLHF	NA	TRBV5-1	TRBJ1-6
CASSPFNTDTQYF	NA	TRBV18	TRBJ2-3
CASSPRDRGREQYF	NA	TRBV9	TRBJ2-7
CASSLDSYEQYF	NA	TRBV11-2	TRBJ2-7
CASSPPGQAGYGYTF	once	TRBV18	TRBJ1-2
CASSETTVSNQPQHF	NA	TRBV6-1	TRBJ1-5
CASSQTWGFYEQYF	once	TRBV3-1/TRBV3-2	TRBJ2-7